The rows below give T cell receptor beta chains drawn from one sample of a study of human T cells and chemical hapten exposure. One entry per CDR3 protein results from TCRdb running MiXCR on the RACE reads. The sample consists of some 57,000 distinct CDR3 sequences, approximately 9.6% of them appearing once. Sample: whole blood, taken in connection with sensitization to the hapten diphenylcyclopropenone (DPC). Receptors were obtained from a woman in her twenties or thirties with alopecia areata. Some clones in this sample may be carry-over from other donors' samples. CDR3s leave out the opening cysteine and the closing phenylalanine or tryptophan. The order of the fields is V gene, clone size, J gene, CDR3 protein. A clone size is listed for some rows: how often the clone was seen (once, few, many), or a class if it is expanded.

>TRBV9|many|TRBJ1-5
ASSLTGHSNQPQH
>TRBV18|.|TRBJ2-5
ASSPPRGRETQY
>TRBV7-3|.|TRBJ2-7
ASSLYAGAYEQY
>TRBV7-6|.|TRBJ2-5
ASSPSGGAWETQY
>TRBV27|many|TRBJ2-1
ASSSLTGVDEQF
>TRBV4-3|few|TRBJ2-3
ASSQVRGGPDTQY
>TRBV6-2/TRBV6-3|.|TRBJ2-4
ASSSGGSQAKNIQY
>TRBV6-2/TRBV6-3|.|TRBJ1-2
ASSYGRFTSYT
>TRBV30|few|TRBJ1-6
AWSPGLSGFYSPLH
>TRBV7-2|.|TRBJ2-3
ASSHRLRGSTDTQY
>TRBV11-2|few|TRBJ1-1
ASSSGPGYTEAF
>TRBV4-2|few|TRBJ2-3
ASSQDLRGDTQY
>TRBV7-9|few|TRBJ2-7
ASSSTGTGDSYEQY
>TRBV25-1|many|TRBJ1-3
ASSAIERRGNTIY
>TRBV6-1|few|TRBJ1-5
ASSEYMGGNQPQH
>TRBV6-2/TRBV6-3|few|TRBJ2-7
ASSDGTYNYEQY
>TRBV14|.|TRBJ2-1
ASSPLWVGEQF
>TRBV13|medium-sized|TRBJ1-1
ASSGEVNTEAF
>TRBV5-5|few|TRBJ1-4
ASSLEVRGGEKLF
>TRBV12-3/TRBV12-4|many|TRBJ2-2
ASSRQSTRDVNGELF
>TRBV12-3/TRBV12-4|many|TRBJ2-1
ASSLAGNSYNEQF
>TRBV12-5|.|TRBJ2-1
ASGLASRGYNEQF
>TRBV12-3/TRBV12-4|few|TRBJ2-3
ASSHTSRPGMIISTDTQY
>TRBV4-3|.|TRBJ2-3
ASSQEGRTGTDTQY
>TRBV12-3/TRBV12-4|.|TRBJ1-5
ASSLSDQPQH
>TRBV20-1|few|TRBJ1-1
SARLIGEAF
>TRBV12-3/TRBV12-4|.|TRBJ2-3
ASSPGRRGTDTQY
>TRBV7-2|.|TRBJ2-3
ASSPYLSTDTQY
>TRBV18|.|TRBJ2-3
ASSLGVLTDTQY
>TRBV6-5|.|TRBJ1-5
ASKQGNQPQH
>TRBV13|once|TRBJ1-1
ASSLGTIYMWNTEAF
>TRBV5-6|.|TRBJ2-5
ASTTLWDRPQETQY
>TRBV18|.|TRBJ2-2
ASSPRGTGELF
>TRBV5-6|few|TRBJ2-5
ASSHTSGGGGTQY
>TRBV20-1|.|TRBJ1-6
SASPDRQRSPLH
>TRBV6-5|.|TRBJ2-3
ASSSPNRGGTDTQY
>TRBV27|few|TRBJ1-6
ASSFLDGNSPLH
>TRBV12-3/TRBV12-4|many|TRBJ2-7
ASSGRYEQY
>TRBV3-1|few|TRBJ2-1
ASSQDPGPNEQF
>TRBV14|.|TRBJ1-3
ASSQVFGNTIY
>TRBV7-2|.|TRBJ2-7
ASSLTGVSYEQY
>TRBV6-2/TRBV6-3|.|TRBJ2-7
ASSYNRGLYEQY
>TRBV18|few|TRBJ1-3
ASSTEGQGTGNTIY
>TRBV6-2/TRBV6-3|few|TRBJ2-1
ASSLATSSYNEQF
>TRBV7-6|few|TRBJ2-1
ASSLAVRYEQF
>TRBV14|many|TRBJ2-3
ASSQGPRDTQY
>TRBV10-3|many|TRBJ1-2
AIRTGDSIGYT
>TRBV5-1|many|TRBJ2-7
ASSLDVVAYEQY
>TRBV4-2|few|TRBJ2-7
ASSQDKLDYEQY
>TRBV28|.|TRBJ1-5
ASSLFGSGDRDQPQH
>TRBV3-1|.|TRBJ2-1
ASSPGTSGGEQF
>TRBV28|many|TRBJ2-1
ASRRGAPGNEQF
>TRBV5-1|.|TRBJ1-2
ASSTLTGLSDGYT
>TRBV12-3/TRBV12-4|many|TRBJ1-5
ASSLPDRMLRPFQPQH
>TRBV3-1|medium-sized|TRBJ2-3
ASSQEGLTDTQY
>TRBV12-3/TRBV12-4|.|TRBJ1-2
ASSLGDSLYHGYT